This note documents a single T cell receptor beta chain sequence. What it recognizes is unknown. This record belongs to a study of CD8 T cells in ankylosing spondylitis. Germline lookup yields CDR1 SNHLY and CDR2 FYNNEI. V lost 2 bases and J 7 bases, leaving 12 bases between the germline ends. The CDR3 is made up of 14 amino acids. TCRdb analysed the 5' RACE reads with MiXCR anew, one entry per CDR3 protein. The sample lists 240,000 or so distinct CDR3 sequences; around 9.2% were seen once. General study results and limits: Characteristic, it appeared, of ankylosing spondylitis blood was a TCR beta motif of about eight highly homologous variants. As reported, disease-linked clones showed significant enrichment in matched ankylosing spondylitis synovial fluid.

The sample was blood, either unsorted or a sorted T cell fraction (not recorded which). The J gene is TRBJ2-1, the V gene TRBV2; D is possibly TRBD1 (6 bases). The receptor was derived from a male donor with ankylosing spondylitis or in good health (not recorded which). In DNA, the CDR3 is TGTGCCAGCAGTGAAAATCGAGGGGGAAATGAGCAGTTCTTC. Translation gives CASSENRGGNEQFF.